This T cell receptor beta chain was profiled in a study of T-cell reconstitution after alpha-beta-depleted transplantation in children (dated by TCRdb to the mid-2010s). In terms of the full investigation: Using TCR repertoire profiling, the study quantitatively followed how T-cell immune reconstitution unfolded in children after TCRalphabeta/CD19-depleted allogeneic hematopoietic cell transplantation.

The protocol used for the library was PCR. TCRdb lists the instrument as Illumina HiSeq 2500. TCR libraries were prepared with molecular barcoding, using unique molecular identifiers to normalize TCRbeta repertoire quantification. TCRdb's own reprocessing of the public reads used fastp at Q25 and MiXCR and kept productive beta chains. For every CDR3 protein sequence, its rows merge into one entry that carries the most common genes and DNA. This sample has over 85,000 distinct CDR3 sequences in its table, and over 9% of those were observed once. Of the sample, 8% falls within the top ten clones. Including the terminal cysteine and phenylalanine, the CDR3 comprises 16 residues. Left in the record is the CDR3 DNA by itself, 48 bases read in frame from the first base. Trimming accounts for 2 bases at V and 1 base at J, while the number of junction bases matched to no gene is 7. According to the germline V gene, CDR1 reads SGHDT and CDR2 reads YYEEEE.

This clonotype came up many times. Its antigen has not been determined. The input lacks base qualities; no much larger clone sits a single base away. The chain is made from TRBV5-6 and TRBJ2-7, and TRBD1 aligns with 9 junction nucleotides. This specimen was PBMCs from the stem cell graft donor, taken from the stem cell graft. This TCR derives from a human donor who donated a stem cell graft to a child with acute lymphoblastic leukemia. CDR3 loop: CASSFFGQGSSYEQYF. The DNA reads TGTGCCAGCAGCTTTTTTGGACAGGGGTCGTCCTACGAGCAGTACTTC.